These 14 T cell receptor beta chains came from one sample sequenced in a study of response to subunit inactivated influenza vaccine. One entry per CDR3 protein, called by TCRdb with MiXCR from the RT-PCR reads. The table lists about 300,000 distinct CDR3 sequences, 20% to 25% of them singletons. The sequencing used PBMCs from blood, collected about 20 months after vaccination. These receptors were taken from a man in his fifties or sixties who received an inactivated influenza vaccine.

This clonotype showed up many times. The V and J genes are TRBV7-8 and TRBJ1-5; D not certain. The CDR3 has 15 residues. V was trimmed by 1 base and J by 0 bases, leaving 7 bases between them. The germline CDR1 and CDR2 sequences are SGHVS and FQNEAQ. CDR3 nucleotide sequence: TGTGCCAGCAGCTTAGGGGGAATTAGCAATCAGCCCCAGCATTTT. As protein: CASSLGGISNQPQHF.

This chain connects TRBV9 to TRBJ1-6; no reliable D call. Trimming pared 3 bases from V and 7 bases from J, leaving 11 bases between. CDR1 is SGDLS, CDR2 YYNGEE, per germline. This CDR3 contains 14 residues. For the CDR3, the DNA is TGTGCCAGCAGCGGCGGTAGTGGCAATTCACCCCTCCACTTT. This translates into CASSGGSGNSPLHF.

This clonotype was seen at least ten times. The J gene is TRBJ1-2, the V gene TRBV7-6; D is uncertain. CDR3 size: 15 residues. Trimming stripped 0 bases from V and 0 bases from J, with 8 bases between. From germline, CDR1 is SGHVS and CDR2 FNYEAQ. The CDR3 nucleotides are TGTGCCAGCAGCTTAGCGGAGACACCTAACTATGGCTACACCTTC. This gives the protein CASSLAETPNYGYTF. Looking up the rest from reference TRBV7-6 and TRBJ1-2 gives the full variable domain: GAGVSQSPRYKVTKRGQDVALRCDPISGHVSLYWYRQALGQGPEFLTYFNYEAQQDKSGLPNDRFSAERPEGSISTLTIQRTEQRDSAMYRCASSLAETPNYGYTFGSGTRLTVV.

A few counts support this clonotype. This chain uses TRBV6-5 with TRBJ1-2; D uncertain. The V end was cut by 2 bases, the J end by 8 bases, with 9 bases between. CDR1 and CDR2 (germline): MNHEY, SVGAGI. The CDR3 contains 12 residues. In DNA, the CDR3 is TGTGCCAGCAGTTACGCCGGTGGCGGCTACACCTTC. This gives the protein CASSYAGGGYTF.

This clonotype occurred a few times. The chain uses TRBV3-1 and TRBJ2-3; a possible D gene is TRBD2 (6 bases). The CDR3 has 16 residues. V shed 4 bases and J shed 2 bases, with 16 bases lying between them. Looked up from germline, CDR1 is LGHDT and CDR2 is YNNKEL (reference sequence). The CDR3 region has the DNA TGTGCCAGCAGCCCATCGGGACTCTCATCCACAGATACGCAGTATTTT. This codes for CASSPSGLSSTDTQYF.

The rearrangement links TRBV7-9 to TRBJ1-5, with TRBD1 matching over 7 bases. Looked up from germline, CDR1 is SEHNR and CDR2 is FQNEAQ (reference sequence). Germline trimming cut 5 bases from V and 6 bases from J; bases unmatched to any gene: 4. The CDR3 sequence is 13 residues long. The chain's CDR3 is CASSLQGFQPQHF. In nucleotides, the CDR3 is TGTGCCAGCAGCCTACAGGGGTTTCAGCCCCAGCATTTT.

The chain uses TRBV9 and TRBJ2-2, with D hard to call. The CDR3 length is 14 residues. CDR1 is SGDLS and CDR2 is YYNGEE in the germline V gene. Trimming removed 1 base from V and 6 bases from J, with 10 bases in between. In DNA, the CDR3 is TGTGCCAGCAGCGTAAAGGGTCCCCCCGGGGAGCTGTTTTTT. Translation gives CASSVKGPPGELFF.

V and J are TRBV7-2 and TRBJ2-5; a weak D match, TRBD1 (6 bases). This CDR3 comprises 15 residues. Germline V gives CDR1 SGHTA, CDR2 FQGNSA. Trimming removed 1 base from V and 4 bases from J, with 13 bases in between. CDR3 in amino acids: CASSLGSTGPETQYF. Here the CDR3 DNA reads TGTGCCAGCAGCTTAGGGTCGACAGGTCCAGAGACCCAGTACTTC.

CDR3 amino acids: CASSSPLRTGGEQFF. DNA for the CDR3: TGTGCCAGCAGTTCGCCCCTAAGGACAGGGGGTGAGCAGTTCTTC. The chain carries TRBV12-3 or TRBV12-4 and TRBJ2-1, with 10 bases that match TRBD1. V shed 4 bases and J 9 bases; nucleotides not matched to a gene: 9. The CDR3 contains 15 residues.

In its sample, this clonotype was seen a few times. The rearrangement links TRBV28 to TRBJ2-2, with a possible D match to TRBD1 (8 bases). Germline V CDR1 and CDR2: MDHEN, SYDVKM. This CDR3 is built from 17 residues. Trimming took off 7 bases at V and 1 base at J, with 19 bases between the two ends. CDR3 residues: CASTILHRGGNTGELFF. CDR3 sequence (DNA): TGTGCCAGCACAATACTACACAGGGGGGGGAACACCGGGGAGCTGTTTTTT.

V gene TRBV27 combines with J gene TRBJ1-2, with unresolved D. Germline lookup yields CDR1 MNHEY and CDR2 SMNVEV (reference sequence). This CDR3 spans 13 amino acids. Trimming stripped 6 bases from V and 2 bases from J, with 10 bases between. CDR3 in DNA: TGTGCCAGCAGCCTCCAGTGGAACTATGGCTACACCTTC. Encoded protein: CASSLQWNYGYTF.

The CDR3 DNA reads TGCAGTGCCCCGGACAGTCCGAACACCGGGGAGCTGTTTTTT. Protein sequence: CSAPDSPNTGELFF. This chain uses TRBV20-1 with TRBJ2-2, with D possibly TRBD1 on 6 matching bases. Germline-derived CDR1 and CDR2 are DFQATT and SNEGSKA (reference sequence). Trimming took 6 bases from V and 0 from J, leaving 11 bases between them. This CDR3 is built from 14 residues.

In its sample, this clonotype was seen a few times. CDR3 DNA sequence: TGTGCCAGCAGGATTAGCGGGGGGGGTTACAATGAGCAGTTCTTC. Translated, it gives CASRISGGGYNEQFF. V and J are TRBV6-1 and TRBJ2-1, with TRBD2 identical over 11 bases. The CDR3 is made up of 15 amino acids. Trimming cost V 6 bases and J 4 bases; bases outside gene matches: 5. Per germline, CDR1 MNHNS and CDR2 SASEGT.

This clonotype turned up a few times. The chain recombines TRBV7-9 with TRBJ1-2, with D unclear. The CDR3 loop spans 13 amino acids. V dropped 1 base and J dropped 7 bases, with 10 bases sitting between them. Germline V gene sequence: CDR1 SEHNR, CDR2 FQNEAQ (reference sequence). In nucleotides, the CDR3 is TGTGCCAGCAGCTTAGGGGAGAGGAGTGGCTACACCTTC. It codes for CASSLGERSGYTF.